This TCR beta chain came from a study of cytomegalovirus exposure and HLA in healthy donors. Looked up from germline, CDR1 is SGHNT and CDR2 is YYREEE (reference sequence). The CDR3 runs 16 residues. V was clipped by 0 bases and J by 4 bases, with 11 bases between them. Study-level findings and limits: 87-base-pair reads could not separate some V segments, including TRBV6-2 and TRBV6-3.

Primers: 60 Vbeta forward and 13 Jbeta reverse. Method: immunoSEQ multiplex PCR; TCRdb's copy keeps in-frame clones and lacks some. There are around 86,000 clones in the sample; more than 60% occur only once, and roughly 3% lies in the top ten. Points on this clone: No antigen is known for it.

The sample comprised PBMCs. The sequence was collected from a man in his forties or fifties in good health and CMV-seropositive. The chain couples TRBV5-4 to TRBJ1-6; D uncertain. The CDR3, as DNA: TGTGCCAGCAGCTTGGGGAGAAACCTATATAATTCACCCCTCCACTTT. Encoded protein: CASSLGRNLYNSPLHF.